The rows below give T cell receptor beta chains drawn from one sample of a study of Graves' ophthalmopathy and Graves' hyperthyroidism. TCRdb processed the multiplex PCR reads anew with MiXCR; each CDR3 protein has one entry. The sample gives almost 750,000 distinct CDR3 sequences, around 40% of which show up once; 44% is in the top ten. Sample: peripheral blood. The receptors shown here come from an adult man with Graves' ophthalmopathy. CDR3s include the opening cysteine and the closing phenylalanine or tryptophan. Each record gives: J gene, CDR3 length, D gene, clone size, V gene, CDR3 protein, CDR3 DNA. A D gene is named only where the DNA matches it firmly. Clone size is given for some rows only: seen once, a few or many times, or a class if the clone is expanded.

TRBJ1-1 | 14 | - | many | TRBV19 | CASSALRRGTEAFF | TGTGCCAGTAGTGCGTTAAGACGGGGCACTGAAGCTTTCTTT
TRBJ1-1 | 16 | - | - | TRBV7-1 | CASSSNNRGPNTEAFF | TGTGCCAGCAGCTCAAACAATCGGGGGCCCAACACTGAAGCTTTCTTT
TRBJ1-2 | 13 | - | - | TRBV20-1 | CSVEGVPNYGYTF | TGCAGTGTTGAAGGGGTGCCTAACTATGGCTACACCTTC
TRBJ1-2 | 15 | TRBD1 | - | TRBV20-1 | CSARTTGGPLYGYTF | TGCAGTGCTAGGACGACAGGGGGCCCTCTCTATGGCTACACCTTC
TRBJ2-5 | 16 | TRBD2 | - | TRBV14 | CASSPLGGGGSETQYF | TGTGCCAGCAGCCCCTTGGGTGGCGGGGGATCAGAGACCCAGTACTTC
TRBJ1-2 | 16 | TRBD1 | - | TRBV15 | CATSRKDRTPNYGYTF | TGTGCCACCAGCAGAAAGGACAGGACGCCTAACTATGGCTACACCTTC
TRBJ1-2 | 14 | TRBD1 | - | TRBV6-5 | CASTTQATGGGYTF | TGTGCCAGCACCACACAAGCAACAGGGGGAGGCTACACCTTC
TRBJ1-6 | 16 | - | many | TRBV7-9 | CASSSPTAEINSPLHF | TGTGCCAGCAGCTCACCCACAGCTGAGATAAATTCACCCCTCCACTTT
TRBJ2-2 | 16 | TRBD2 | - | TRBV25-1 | CASSRPQRGGTGELFF | TGTGCCAGCAGTCGACCGCAGCGCGGGGGAACCGGGGAGCTGTTTTTT
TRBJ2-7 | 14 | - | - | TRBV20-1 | CSAPWGRGSSEQYF | TGCAGTGCCCCTTGGGGCAGGGGCTCTTCCGAGCAGTACTTC
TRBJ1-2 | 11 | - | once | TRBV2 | CASSNGGGYTF | TGTGCCAGCAGCAACGGGGGCGGCTACACCTTC